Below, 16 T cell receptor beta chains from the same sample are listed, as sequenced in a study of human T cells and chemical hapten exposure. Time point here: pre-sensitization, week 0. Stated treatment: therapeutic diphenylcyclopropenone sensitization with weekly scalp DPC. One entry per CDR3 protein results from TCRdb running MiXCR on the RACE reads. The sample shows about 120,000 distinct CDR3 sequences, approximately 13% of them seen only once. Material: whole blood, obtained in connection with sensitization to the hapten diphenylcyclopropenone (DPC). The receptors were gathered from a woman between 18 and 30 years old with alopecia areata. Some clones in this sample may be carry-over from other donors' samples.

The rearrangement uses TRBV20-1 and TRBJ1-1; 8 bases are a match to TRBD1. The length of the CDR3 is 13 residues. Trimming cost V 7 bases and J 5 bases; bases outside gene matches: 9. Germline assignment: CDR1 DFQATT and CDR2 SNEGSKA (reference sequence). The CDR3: CSGQGAAETEAFF. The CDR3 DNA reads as TGCAGTGGCCAGGGGGCGGCTGAGACTGAAGCTTTCTTT.

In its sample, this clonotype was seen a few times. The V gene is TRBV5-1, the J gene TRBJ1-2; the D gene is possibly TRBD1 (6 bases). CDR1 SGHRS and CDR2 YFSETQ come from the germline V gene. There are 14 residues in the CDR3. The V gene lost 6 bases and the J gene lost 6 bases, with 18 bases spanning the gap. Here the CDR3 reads CASNPGDNRDGYTF. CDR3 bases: TGCGCCAGCAATCCGGGGGACAATAGGGATGGCTACACCTTC.

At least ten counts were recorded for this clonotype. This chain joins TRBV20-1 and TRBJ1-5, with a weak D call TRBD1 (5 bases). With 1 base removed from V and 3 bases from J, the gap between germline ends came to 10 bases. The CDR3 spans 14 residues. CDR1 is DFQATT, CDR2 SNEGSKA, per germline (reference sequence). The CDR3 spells CSARVSGLNQPQHF. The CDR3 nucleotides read TGCAGTGCTAGAGTATCAGGGCTCAATCAGCCCCAGCATTTT.

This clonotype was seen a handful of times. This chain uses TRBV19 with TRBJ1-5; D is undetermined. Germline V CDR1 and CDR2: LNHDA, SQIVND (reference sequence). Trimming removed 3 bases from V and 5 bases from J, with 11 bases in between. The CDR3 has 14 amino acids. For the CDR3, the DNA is TGTGCCAGTAGTATGGCTCGACGGGATCAGCCCCAGCATTTT. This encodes CASSMARRDQPQHF.

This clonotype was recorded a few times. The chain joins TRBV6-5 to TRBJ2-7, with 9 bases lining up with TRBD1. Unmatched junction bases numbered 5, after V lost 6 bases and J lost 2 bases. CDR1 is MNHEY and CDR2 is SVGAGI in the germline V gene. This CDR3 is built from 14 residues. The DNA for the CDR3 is TGTGCCAGCAGAGGGACAGGGAAGACCTACGAGCAGTACTTC. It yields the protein CASRGTGKTYEQYF.

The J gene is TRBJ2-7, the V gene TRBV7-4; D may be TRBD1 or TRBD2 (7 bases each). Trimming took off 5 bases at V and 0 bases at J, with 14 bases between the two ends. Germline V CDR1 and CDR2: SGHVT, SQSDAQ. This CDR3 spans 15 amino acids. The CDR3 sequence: CASSHRGDSSYEQYF. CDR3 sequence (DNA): TGTGCCAGCAGCCACCGGGGGGACAGCTCCTACGAGCAGTACTTC.

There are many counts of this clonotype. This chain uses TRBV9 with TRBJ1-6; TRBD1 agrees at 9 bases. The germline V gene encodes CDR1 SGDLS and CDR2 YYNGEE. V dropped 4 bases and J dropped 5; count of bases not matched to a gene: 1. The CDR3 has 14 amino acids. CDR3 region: CASSRQGDNSPLHF. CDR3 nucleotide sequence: TGTGCCAGCAGCCGACAGGGGGATAATTCACCCCTCCACTTT.

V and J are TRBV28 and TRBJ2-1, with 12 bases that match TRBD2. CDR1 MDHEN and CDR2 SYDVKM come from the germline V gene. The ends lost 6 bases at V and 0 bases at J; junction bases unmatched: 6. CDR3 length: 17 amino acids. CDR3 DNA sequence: TGTGCCAGCAGACTAGCGGGGGGCCTCAGCTCCTACAATGAGCAGTTCTTC. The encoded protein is CASRLAGGLSSYNEQFF.

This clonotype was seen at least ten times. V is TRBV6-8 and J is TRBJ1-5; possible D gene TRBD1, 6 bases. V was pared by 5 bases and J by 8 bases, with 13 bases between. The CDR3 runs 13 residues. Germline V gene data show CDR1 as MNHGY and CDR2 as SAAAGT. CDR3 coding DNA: TGTGCCAGCAGTCGAACAGGGATCAAGCCCCAGCATTTT. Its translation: CASSRTGIKPQHF.

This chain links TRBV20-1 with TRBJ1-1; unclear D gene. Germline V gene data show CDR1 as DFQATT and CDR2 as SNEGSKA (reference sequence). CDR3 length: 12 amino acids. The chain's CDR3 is CSLPGRNTEAFF. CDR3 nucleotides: TGCAGCCTACCAGGCCGGAACACTGAAGCTTTCTTT.

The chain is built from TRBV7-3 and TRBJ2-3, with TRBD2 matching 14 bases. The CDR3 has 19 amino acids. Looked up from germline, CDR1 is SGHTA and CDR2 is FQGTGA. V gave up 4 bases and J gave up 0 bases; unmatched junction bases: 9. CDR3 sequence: CASSSGTSGGPASTDTQYF. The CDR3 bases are TGTGCCAGCAGCTCCGGGACTAGCGGGGGCCCCGCAAGCACAGATACGCAGTATTTT.

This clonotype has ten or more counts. The chain's CDR3 is CSVEIQGKDYEQYF. The CDR3 DNA is TGCAGCGTTGAGATACAGGGGAAGGACTACGAGCAGTACTTC. This sequence joins TRBV29-1 and TRBJ2-7; 7 bases align to TRBD1. Trimming took 3 bases from V and 3 from J; bases not matched to a gene: 8. The CDR3 loop spans 14 amino acids. Germline lookup yields CDR1 SQVTM and CDR2 ANQGSEA.

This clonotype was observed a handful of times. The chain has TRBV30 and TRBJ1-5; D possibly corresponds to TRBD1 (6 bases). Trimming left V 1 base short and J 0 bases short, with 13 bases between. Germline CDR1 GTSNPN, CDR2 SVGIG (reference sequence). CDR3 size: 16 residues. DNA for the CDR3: TGTGCCTGGAGTGCCCCCCCAGGGGATAGCAATCAGCCCCAGCATTTT. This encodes CAWSAPPGDSNQPQHF. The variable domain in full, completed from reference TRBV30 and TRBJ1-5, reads SQTIHQWPATLVQPVGSPLSLECTVEGTSNPNLYWYRQAAGRGLQLLFYSVGIGQISSEVPQNLSASRPQDRQFILSSKKLLLSDSGFYLCAWSAPPGDSNQPQHFGDGTRLSIL.

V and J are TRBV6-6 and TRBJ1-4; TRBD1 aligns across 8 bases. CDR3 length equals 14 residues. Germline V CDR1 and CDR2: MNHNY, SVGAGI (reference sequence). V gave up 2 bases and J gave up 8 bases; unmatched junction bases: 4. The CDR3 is CASSYLTGAEKLFF. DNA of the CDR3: TGTGCCAGCAGTTACCTGACAGGGGCGGAAAAACTGTTTTTT.

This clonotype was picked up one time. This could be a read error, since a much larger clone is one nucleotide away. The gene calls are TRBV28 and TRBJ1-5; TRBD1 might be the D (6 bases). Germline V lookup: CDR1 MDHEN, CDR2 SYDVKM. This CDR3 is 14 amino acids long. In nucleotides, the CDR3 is TGTGCCGGCAGCCCCACAGGGATCAATCAGCCCCAGCATTTT. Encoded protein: CAGSPTGINQPQHF.

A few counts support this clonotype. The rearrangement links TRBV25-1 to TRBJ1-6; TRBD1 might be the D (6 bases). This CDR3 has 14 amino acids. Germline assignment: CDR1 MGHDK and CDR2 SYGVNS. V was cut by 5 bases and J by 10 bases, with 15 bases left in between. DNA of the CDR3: TGTGCCAGCAGTCCACCCCTCGGGGGCTCACCCCTCCACTTT. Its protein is CASSPPLGGSPLHF.